The 2 T cell receptor beta chains below come from one sample, sequenced in a study of cytomegalovirus exposure and HLA in healthy donors. PCR primers comprised 60 Vbeta and 13 Jbeta primers. TCRdb keeps only in-frame clones here, not all; method: immunoSEQ multiplex PCR. The data hold roughly 250,000 clones, with about 80% observed a single time. The sequencing sample was made of PBMCs. These receptors originate from a girl aged 2-9 years in good health and CMV-seronegative.

This clone has just a few counts. The rearrangement joins TRBV27 to TRBJ2-7; D unclear. From germline, CDR1 is MNHEY and CDR2 SMNVEV (reference sequence). This CDR3 comprises 14 residues. The ends were cut back, 3 bases at V and 2 bases at J, with 11 bases in the middle. CDR3 loop: CASSFRQETYEQYF. The CDR3 nucleotides read TGTGCCAGCAGTTTCCGGCAGGAAACCTACGAGCAGTACTTC.

The chain is built from TRBV6-6 and TRBJ1-2, with D unresolved. The germline gives CDR1 MNHNY, CDR2 SVGAGI (reference sequence). The CDR3 sequence is 15 residues long. V gave up 0 bases and J gave up 1 base, with 9 bases separating them. The CDR3: CASSYSTGINYGYTF. The DNA of the CDR3 is TGTGCCAGCAGTTACTCGACGGGGATTAACTATGGCTACACCTTC.